This is a list of T cell receptor beta chains from one sample in a study of T cell responses to AZD1222 COVID-19 vaccine. TCRdb keeps only in-frame clones here, not all; method: immunoSEQ multiplex PCR. The data contain about 190,000 clones, approximately 91% of them singletons. This sample comprised peripheral blood, obtained on day 0 of AZD1222 vaccination. The receptors derive from an adult in good health. The CDR3 runs from the conserved cysteine through the conserved F or W. D genes are given only for firm matches. Rows may omit the clone size; those that give it use once, few, many or a size class.

len,d_gene,j_gene,v_gene,abundance,CDR3aa,CDR3nt
15,TRBD1,TRBJ2-7,TRBV18,.,CASSPPGQASYEQYF,TGTGCCAGCTCACCACCGGGACAGGCATCCTACGAGCAGTACTTC
14,.,TRBJ2-3,TRBV7-9,.,CASSSPLAADTQYF,TGTGCCAGCAGCTCCCCTTTAGCCGCAGATACGCAGTATTTT
13,.,TRBJ1-1,TRBV29-1,once,CSVEDDRQIEAFF,TGCAGCGTTGAAGATGACCGACAGATTGAAGCTTTCTTT
14,TRBD2,TRBJ2-5,TRBV6-2/TRBV6-3,.,CASSQRGGRETQYF,TGTGCCAGCAGTCAGCGGGGGGGAAGGGAGACCCAGTACTTC
15,.,TRBJ2-5,TRBV4-3,.,CASSQGGTAGETQYF,TGCGCCAGCAGCCAAGGGGGGACCGCCGGGGAGACCCAGTACTTC
15,.,TRBJ1-5,TRBV6-2/TRBV6-3,.,CASSTSDQRGQPQHF,TGTGCCAGCAGTACATCGGATCAACGGGGTCAGCCCCAGCATTTT
14,.,TRBJ1-2,TRBV2,.,CAGPGGQGPSGYTF,TGTGCCGGCCCCGGAGGTCAGGGACCATCTGGCTACACCTTC
14,.,TRBJ1-3,TRBV5-5,.,CASSLASAGNTIYF,TGTGCCAGCAGCTTGGCATCCGCTGGAAACACCATATATTTT
14,TRBD1,TRBJ1-2,TRBV27,many,CASKTIGQGYGYTF,TGTGCCAGCAAGACTATTGGACAGGGCTATGGCTACACCTTC
16,.,TRBJ1-6,TRBV19,.,CASSIASGGLASPLHF,TGTGCCAGTAGTATAGCGTCGGGGGGGCTTGCTTCACCCCTCCACTTT
17,TRBD1,TRBJ2-7,TRBV27,.,CASSSNRGRLASYEQYF,TGTGCCAGCAGTAGCAACAGGGGGCGCTTAGCCTCCTACGAGCAGTACTTC
18,TRBD2,TRBJ2-5,TRBV15,once,CATSTSMGRGELEETQYF,TGTGCCACCAGCACTTCTATGGGGCGGGGGGAACTTGAAGAGACCCAGTACTTC
14,.,TRBJ1-6,TRBV5-1,.,CASSYDIYNSPLHF,TGCGCCAGCAGCTACGACATCTATAATTCACCCCTCCACTTT
18,.,TRBJ1-5,TRBV18,.,CASSPLMSPSTGNQPQHF,TGTGCCAGCTCACCACTAATGTCTCCATCGACGGGCAATCAGCCCCAGCATTTT
13,.,TRBJ1-5,TRBV3-1/TRBV3-2,.,CASSQEGLQPQHF,TGTGCCAGCAGCCAAGAGGGTTTACAGCCCCAGCATTTT
14,.,TRBJ2-1,TRBV7-3,.,CASSPWDGNNEQFF,TGTGCCAGCAGCCCCTGGGACGGAAACAATGAGCAGTTCTTC
15,TRBD2,TRBJ2-7,TRBV10-1,.,CASSDLAGGPYEQYF,TGCGCCAGCAGTGACTTAGCGGGAGGCCCCTACGAGCAGTACTTC
16,TRBD1,TRBJ1-4,TRBV11-2,.,CASSVSGQIINEKLFF,TGTGCCAGCAGCGTTTCGGGACAGATCATTAATGAAAAACTGTTTTTT
15,TRBD1,TRBJ1-4,TRBV7-2,.,CASSSGTGGVEKLFF,TGTGCCAGCAGCTCCGGGACAGGGGGCGTTGAAAAACTGTTTTTT
14,.,TRBJ2-7,TRBV28,.,CASSQTNEVREQYF,TGTGCCAGCAGCCAGACCAACGAGGTGCGAGAGCAGTACTTC
14,.,TRBJ1-2,TRBV24-1,.,CATSDSGREYGYTF,TGTGCCACCAGTGATTCGGGCCGGGAGTATGGCTACACCTTC
15,.,TRBJ1-5,TRBV5-6,.,CASSLDSYSNQPQHF,TGTGCCAGCAGCTTGGACAGCTATAGCAATCAGCCCCAGCATTTT